The rows below give T cell receptor beta chains drawn from one sample of a study of CD8 T cells in ankylosing spondylitis. MiXCR, applied by TCRdb to the 5' RACE reads, yields one record per CDR3 protein. The table records about 160,000 distinct CDR3 sequences, around a tenth of them present only once. The sample comprised blood, either unsorted or a sorted T cell fraction (not recorded which). These receptors came from a female donor with ankylosing spondylitis or in good health (not recorded which). CDR3s include the opening cysteine and the closing phenylalanine or tryptophan. Fields, in order: J gene, D gene, clone size, V gene, CDR3 DNA, CDR3 protein. D genes are given only for firm matches. Only some rows state a clone size, as once, few, many or a class for expanded clones.

TRBJ2-7 | . | few | TRBV4-3 | TGCGCCAGCAGCCAAGATCGGTCAAGCGGCAGCTCCTACGAGCAGTACTTC | CASSQDRSSGSSYEQYF
TRBJ2-5 | . | few | TRBV27 | TGTGCCAGCAGTTTATCTAACGACCAAGAGACCCAGTACTTC | CASSLSNDQETQYF
TRBJ2-7 | TRBD1 | . | TRBV6-5 | TGTGCCAGCAGTTACTCGATTGCAGGGGGTTCTGACGAGCAGTACTTC | CASSYSIAGGSDEQYF
TRBJ2-5 | . | . | TRBV11-2 | TGTGCCAGCAGCTTAGGGTGGACCCAGTACTTC | CASSLGWTQYF
TRBJ2-7 | . | . | TRBV7-9 | TGTGCCAGCAGCCCCAGGGCCTCGGGGCGTGGATACGAGCAGTACTTC | CASSPRASGRGYEQYF
TRBJ2-3 | TRBD2 | . | TRBV24-1 | TGTGCCACCAGTGATAAGCTAGCGGGGCCCACAGATACGCAGTATTTT | CATSDKLAGPTDTQYF
TRBJ1-2 | . | few | TRBV6-1 | TGTGCCAGTTTGGGCCCTACAGGAATGCAAAACTATGGCTACACCTTC | CASLGPTGMQNYGYTF
TRBJ2-7 | . | few | TRBV11-2 | TGTGCCAGCAGCCATGAAGTCTACGAGCAGTACTTC | CASSHEVYEQYF
TRBJ1-1 | . | few | TRBV7-2 | TGTGCCAGCAGCTTCCGAGCGAAGCACATGAACACTGAAGCTTTCTTT | CASSFRAKHMNTEAFF
TRBJ2-7 | TRBD2 | many | TRBV9 | TGTGCCAGCAGCCCCGGCGGGGGCTACGAGCAGTACTTC | CASSPGGGYEQYF
TRBJ2-1 | TRBD2 | few | TRBV5-6 | TGTGCCAGCAGCTTGGGGCTAGCGGTGGGTGAGCAGTTCTTC | CASSLGLAVGEQFF
TRBJ2-5 | TRBD2 | . | TRBV12-3/TRBV12-4 | TGTGCCAGCAGCCCCGGGACTAGCGGACGACCGGCCCAGTACTTC | CASSPGTSGRPAQYF
TRBJ1-1 | TRBD1 | few | TRBV12-3/TRBV12-4 | TGTGCCAGCAGTTATGGACAGGGGATGTCTGAAGCTTTCTTT | CASSYGQGMSEAFF
TRBJ1-2 | . | . | TRBV28 | TGTGCCAGCAGTTTATTGGGTGACCCCTACACCTTC | CASSLLGDPYTF
TRBJ2-1 | . | . | TRBV2 | TGTGCCAGCAGTGAGTCGGGAGCTACGAGGGGTGAGCAGTTCTTC | CASSESGATRGEQFF
TRBJ1-2 | . | . | TRBV20-1 | TGCAGTGCTAGATTGGGAATCGCCTATGGCTACACCTTC | CSARLGIAYGYTF
TRBJ1-5 | . | few | TRBV5-5 | TGTGCCAGCAGCTTGCGGGGAAATAGCAATCAGCCCCAGCATTTT | CASSLRGNSNQPQHF
TRBJ2-5 | TRBD2 | few | TRBV4-3 | TGCGCCAGCAGCCCGGGGACTAGACCAGGGGAGACCCAGTACTTC | CASSPGTRPGETQYF
TRBJ2-2 | TRBD2 | few | TRBV13 | TGTGCCAGCACCTTGGGGGGGAGTCCCACCGGGGAGCTGTTTTTT | CASTLGGSPTGELFF
TRBJ2-7 | TRBD1 | many | TRBV18 | TGTGCCAGCTCACCCGGACAGGGTATCTACGAGCAGTACTTC | CASSPGQGIYEQYF
TRBJ2-6 | TRBD1 | few | TRBV6-1 | TGTGCCAGCAGTCCCTCAGGGGGCAGAGGGGCCAACGTCCTGACTTTC | CASSPSGGRGANVLTF
TRBJ2-1 | . | . | TRBV4-3 | TGCGCCAGCAGCCAAGATCGGGAGCTGACCGATGAGCAGTTCTTC | CASSQDRELTDEQFF
TRBJ2-5 | TRBD1 | . | TRBV5-1 | TGCGCCAGCAGCTTGGCCTCGTTCAGGGGGATATATCAAGAGACCCAGTACTTC | CASSLASFRGIYQETQYF
TRBJ2-3 | . | few | TRBV7-2 | TGTGCCAGCAGCTTGTGGGGTGCAGGGATTAGCACAGATACGCAGTATTTT | CASSLWGAGISTDTQYF
TRBJ2-7 | . | many | TRBV24-1 | TGCCGCCCTAGGACAGTTACTTACGAGCAGTACTTC | CRPRTVTYEQYF
TRBJ2-1 | TRBD2 | few | TRBV20-1 | TGCAGTGCTCCCAACCGACTAGCCCCCCTCTTAAATGAGCAGTTCTTC | CSAPNRLAPLLNEQFF
TRBJ1-1 | . | . | TRBV13 | TGTGCCAGCAGTAGCACGGGGGTACCTGAAGCTTTCTTT | CASSSTGVPEAFF
TRBJ1-1 | . | . | TRBV4-3 | TGCGCCAGCAGCCAAGGAGTCTTCGGCACTGAAGCTTTCTTT | CASSQGVFGTEAFF
TRBJ2-4 | . | . | TRBV5-4 | TGTGCCAGCAGCTTGTCCCGGGAAAACATTCAGTACTTC | CASSLSRENIQYF
TRBJ2-2 | . | few | TRBV24-1 | TGTGCCACCAGTCCAGAGACGAACACCGGGGAGCTGTTTTTT | CATSPETNTGELFF
TRBJ2-1 | TRBD2 | . | TRBV29-1 | TGCAGCGTTAAAGCTAGCGGGAGCTCCTACAATGAGCAGTTCTTC | CSVKASGSSYNEQFF
TRBJ2-1 | TRBD2 | . | TRBV4-1 | TGCGCCAGCAGCCAAGAAACTAGCGGGATGAATGAGCAGTTCTTC | CASSQETSGMNEQFF
TRBJ2-1 | . | . | TRBV5-5 | TGTGCCAGCAGCCCCGGGACACTCTACTATGAGCAGTTCTTC | CASSPGTLYYEQFF
TRBJ2-1 | . | . | TRBV3-1 | TGTGCCAGCAGCCAAGTCACACCTGGCTCCTACAATGAGCAGTTCTTC | CASSQVTPGSYNEQFF
TRBJ2-5 | . | . | TRBV10-3 | TGTGCCATAGCCGGGGGGCTCCAAGAGACCCAGTACTTC | CAIAGGLQETQYF
TRBJ2-7 | . | . | TRBV2 | TGTGCCAGCAGTAAAGGTGACTACGAGCAGTACTTC | CASSKGDYEQYF
TRBJ2-3 | . | many | TRBV6-4 | TGTGCCAGCAGCTCACATGGCGGGGGCCCAGATACGCAGTATTTT | CASSSHGGGPDTQYF
TRBJ2-3 | . | many | TRBV27 | TGTGCCAGCAGTGAGGAGCACCCGGACACAGATACGCAGTATTTT | CASSEEHPDTDTQYF
TRBJ2-6 | . | . | TRBV14 | TGTGCCAGCAGCCCCCAGACATTCGACTCTGGGGCCAACGTCCTGACTTTC | CASSPQTFDSGANVLTF
TRBJ2-2 | TRBD1 | . | TRBV9 | TGTGCCAGCGGTGGCCGACAGGGGTACACCGGGGAGCTGTTTTTT | CASGGRQGYTGELFF
TRBJ1-1 | . | few | TRBV20-1 | TGCAGTGCCCCCCTCCGCACTGAAGCTTTCTTT | CSAPLRTEAFF
TRBJ2-1 | . | many | TRBV29-1 | TGCAGCGTTGAAGATGAGCGGAGCTCCTACAATGAGCAGTTCTTC | CSVEDERSSYNEQFF
TRBJ2-3 | . | . | TRBV5-6 | TGTGCCAGCAGCTATGGACTACGCACAGATACGCAGTATTTT | CASSYGLRTDTQYF